This entry describes one TCR beta chain. Authors' methods: Counts of nucleated cells, estimated from reference gene primer amplification, were obtained. Measured with immunoSEQ multiplex PCR; TCRdb has only the in-frame clones, and not every one. V, J and clone size derive from that table, while D and trimming were established from the DNA sequence. The data hold around 130,000 clones, with just under 80% observed a single time. The sample is drawn from a study of blood T cell repertoires in COVID-19. In the study overall: Specimens from acute and convalescent COVID-19 originated in the United States, Italy and Spain. From T cells, B-cell-depleted T cells, or PBMCs came the material, which was cDNA or gDNA.

Trimming stripped 3 bases from V and 3 bases from J, with 16 bases between. Germline CDR1 SGHTA, CDR2 FQGNSA. This CDR3 region has 16 residues. The chain has TRBV7-2 and TRBJ2-3, with D possibly matching TRBD2 (6 bases). The material sequenced was peripheral blood. This clonotype originated in a man in his 60s with active or convalescent COVID-19. This chain's CDR3 is CASSFLEGGKTDTQYF. DNA of the CDR3: TGTGCCAGCAGCTTCCTAGAAGGCGGGAAGACAGATACGCAGTATTTT.